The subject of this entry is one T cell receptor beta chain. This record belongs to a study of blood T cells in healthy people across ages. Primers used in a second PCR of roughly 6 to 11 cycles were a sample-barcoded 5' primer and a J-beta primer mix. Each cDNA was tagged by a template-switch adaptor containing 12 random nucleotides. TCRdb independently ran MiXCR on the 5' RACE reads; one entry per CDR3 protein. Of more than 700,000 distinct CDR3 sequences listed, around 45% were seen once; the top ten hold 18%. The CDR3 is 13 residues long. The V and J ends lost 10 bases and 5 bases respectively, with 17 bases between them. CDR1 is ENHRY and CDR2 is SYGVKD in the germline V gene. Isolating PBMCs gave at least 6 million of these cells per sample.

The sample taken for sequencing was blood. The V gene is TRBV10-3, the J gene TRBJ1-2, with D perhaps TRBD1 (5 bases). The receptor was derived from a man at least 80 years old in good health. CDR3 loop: CATTGQGNYGYTF. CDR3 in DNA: TGTGCCACCACCGGCCAGGGTAATTATGGCTACACCTTC.